One sample yielded the 11 T cell receptor beta chains listed below, sequenced in a study of blood T cell repertoires in COVID-19. The method was immunoSEQ multiplex PCR; TCRdb's version includes in-frame clones alone and lacks a portion of them. The repertoire has approximately 260,000 clones, around 82% of them found once; the top ten carry roughly 3.2%. Sample: PBMCs or T cells enriched from blood (not recorded which). These receptors were obtained from a middle-aged man who had recovered from COVID-19.

The gene calls are TRBV9 and TRBJ1-3; 8 nucleotides align to TRBD1. The CDR3 extends over 14 amino acids. Germline lookup yields CDR1 SGDLS and CDR2 YYNGEE. V lost 4 bases to trimming and J lost 8 bases; unmatched junction nucleotides: 8. Here the CDR3 DNA reads TGTGCCAGCAGCCCACCGACAGGGGTAGACACCATATATTTT. This encodes CASSPPTGVDTIYF.

This clone was detected only a few times. The rearrangement links TRBV19 to TRBJ1-4; D is perhaps TRBD1 (6 bases). CDR1 LNHDA and CDR2 SQIVND come from the germline V gene (reference sequence). V shed 3 bases and J shed 8 bases, with 16 bases lying between them. There are 15 residues in the CDR3. The CDR3 nucleotides read TGTGCCAGTAGTATCCTCGTGAGTCAGGGGGAAAAACTGTTTTTT. As protein: CASSILVSQGEKLFF.

The gene calls are TRBV27 and TRBJ2-3; 8 positions match TRBD1. Germline trimming cut 3 bases from V and 3 bases from J; bases unmatched to any gene: 5. CDR1 MNHEY and CDR2 SMNVEV come from the germline V gene (reference sequence). This CDR3 has 15 residues. The CDR3 loop reads CASSLQGAKTDTQYF. The CDR3 region has the DNA TGTGCCAGCAGTTTGCAGGGGGCTAAAACAGATACGCAGTATTTT.

The chain couples TRBV11-2 to TRBJ1-6; D possibly corresponds to TRBD1 (5 bases). This CDR3 is 15 amino acids long. The V gene lost 6 bases and the J gene lost 9 bases, with 18 bases spanning the gap. CDR1 SGHAT and CDR2 FQNNGV come from the germline V gene. The CDR3 loop is CASSTAGSGGSPLHF. CDR3 nucleotide sequence: TGTGCCAGCAGTACAGCGGGCAGTGGGGGTTCACCCCTCCACTTT.

The table lists this clone with a count of one. This chain uses TRBV7-2 with TRBJ1-1; D is unresolved. The CDR3 has 12 residues. Per germline, CDR1 SGHTA and CDR2 FQGNSA. With 6 bases removed from V and 0 bases from J, the gap between germline ends came to 5 bases. CDR3 nucleotide sequence: TGTGCCAGCAGGGCATTGAACACTGAAGCTTTCTTT. It encodes CASRALNTEAFF.

This rearrangement joins TRBV12-5 to TRBJ2-2; 8 bases line up with TRBD1. This CDR3 is 16 amino acids long. The junction had 6 bases not matched to a gene; V was cut back by 5 bases and J by 1 base. Germline CDR1 LGHNT, CDR2 FRNRAP. CDR3 loop: CASGRPGTGNTGELFF. In DNA form, the CDR3 reads TGTGCTAGTGGTCGCCCCGGGACAGGGAACACCGGGGAGCTGTTTTTT.

This clone has just one count. The chain links TRBV20-1 to TRBJ2-7; D ambiguous. Germline V gene sequence: CDR1 DFQATT, CDR2 SNEGSKA (reference sequence). The V and J ends lost 3 bases and 1 base respectively, with 7 bases between them. The CDR3 sequence is 12 residues long. In DNA form, the CDR3 reads TGCAGTGCTAGTCCCGGGTCCTACGAGCAGTACTTC. Encoded protein: CSASPGSYEQYF.

V and J are TRBV4-2 and TRBJ1-4, with D tentatively TRBD1 (5 bases). V lost 5 bases and J lost 3, with 19 bases in between. This CDR3 comprises 17 residues. Germline values: CDR1 LGHNA, CDR2 YNFKEQ. CDR3 loop: CASSDEAVGGANEKLFF. The CDR3 region has the DNA TGTGCCAGCAGCGACGAGGCGGTCGGGGGGGCTAATGAAAAACTGTTTTTT.

J is TRBJ2-2 and V is TRBV29-1; 7 nucleotides agree with TRBD1. Losses at the gene ends were 4 bases for V and 5 bases for J; bases not matched to a gene: 1. The CDR3 is 12 amino acids. Germline V gene sequence: CDR1 SQVTM, CDR2 ANQGSEA. The CDR3 loop is CSVVGQTGELFF. The CDR3, as DNA: TGCAGCGTTGTGGGACAGACCGGGGAGCTGTTTTTT.

This chain joins TRBV10-2 and TRBJ2-5; no definite D call. V was shortened by 7 bases and J by 3 bases, with 12 bases between the two germline ends. Germline V CDR1 and CDR2: WSHSY, SAAADI. The CDR3 spans 13 residues. The CDR3 here is CASTPHFKETQYF. In DNA, the CDR3 is TGCGCCAGCACGCCGCACTTTAAAGAGACCCAGTACTTC.

V usage is TRBV7-3 and J usage is TRBJ2-3; 8 bases agree with TRBD2. This CDR3 contains 15 residues. V trimming: 5 bases; J trimming: 3 bases; junction bases outside the gene matches: 7. CDR1 is SGHTA and CDR2 is FQGTGA in the germline V gene. The CDR3: CASSRAGGKTDTQYF. CDR3 coding DNA: TGTGCCAGCAGCCGGGCGGGGGGCAAAACAGATACGCAGTATTTT.